The rows below give T cell receptor beta chains drawn from one sample of a study of shared clonotypes between healthy human individuals. TCRdb's table, derived via immunoSEQ multiplex PCR, lists solely in-frame clones and lacks some. Of about 700,000 clones listed, around 67% are singletons. The sequenced sample was memory CD4+ T cells sorted from blood. The receptor source for this set is a woman younger than 45 in good health. Each CDR3 is given with its conserved first and last residue. A D gene is named only where the DNA matches it firmly. Clone size is not always given. Where it is, it says once, few, many or a class for expanded clones.

TRBV30,TRBJ2-1,.,.,TGTGCCAAAAAAAACAATGAGCAGTTCTTC,CAKKNNEQFF
TRBV18,TRBJ1-3,.,.,TGTGCCAGCTCCCCCCCCGGCTCTGGAAACACCATATATTTT,CASSPPGSGNTIYF
TRBV10-3,TRBJ2-5,.,.,TGTGCCATCAGTGACCCTGTTAGGGGCAGCAAAGAGACCCAGTACTTC,CAISDPVRGSKETQYF
TRBV5-1,TRBJ1-1,.,.,TGCGCCAGCACGCGGGGGGACACTGAAGCTTTCTTT,CASTRGDTEAFF
TRBV9,TRBJ2-1,once,.,TGTGCCAGCAGCGTAGAGGGGGTCCCTTACAATGAGCAGTTCTTC,CASSVEGVPYNEQFF
TRBV28,TRBJ2-7,.,TRBD1,TGTGCCAGCAATCGACAGGGCGTACGTGAGCAGTACTTC,CASNRQGVREQYF
TRBV7-8,TRBJ2-3,.,.,TGTGCCAGCAGCGCCTCGACTTCAGATACGCAGTATTTT,CASSASTSDTQYF
TRBV4-1,TRBJ1-1,.,.,TGCGCCAGCAGCCCCGGGCAGGGACTAGAGAACACTGAAGCTTTCTTT,CASSPGQGLENTEAFF
TRBV7-9,TRBJ2-2,many,TRBD1,TGTGCCAGCAGCCCGCGGGACAGGGTTAGCGGGGAGCTGTTTTTT,CASSPRDRVSGELFF
TRBV5-6,TRBJ2-1,.,.,TGTGCCAGCAGCTTGTTGCTGGCGGTGGGGCAGTTCTTC,CASSLLLAVGQFF
TRBV10-2,TRBJ2-1,many,.,TGCGCCAGCAAGGCTGAGGGCTCGATGCTCAATGAGCAGTTCTTC,CASKAEGSMLNEQFF